The T cell receptor (beta chain) described here comes from a study of blood T cell repertoires in COVID-19. Turning to the study itself: Samples of COVID-19 (acute and convalescent) were obtained from the United States, Italy and Spain. PBMCs, B-cell-depleted T cells, or T cells provided the cDNA or gDNA that made up the material.

Looked up from germline, CDR1 is KGHSH and CDR2 is LQKENI. The J segment lost 6 bases and the V segment lost 5 bases, leaving 4 bases of the junction unmatched. The CDR3 is made up of 14 amino acids. How the authors handled the data: How many nucleated cells were present was estimated from reference gene primer amplification. The method was immunoSEQ multiplex PCR; TCRdb's version includes in-frame clones alone and lacks a portion of them. V, J and clone size were drawn from that table, and D and trimming were deduced from the DNA. The sample carries under 300,000 clones, roughly 89% recorded once. This chain links TRBV18 with TRBJ1-4; 9 bases fit TRBD1. Material: peripheral blood. This TCR was recovered from a woman aged 40 to 49 who had recovered from COVID-19. CDR3: CASSAGQGDEKLFF. CDR3 bases: TGTGCCAGCTCAGCGGGACAGGGCGATGAAAAACTGTTTTTT. Combining the CDR3 with reference TRBV18 and TRBJ1-4 gives the whole variable domain NAGVMQNPRHLVRRRGQEARLRCSPMKGHSHVYWYRQLPEEGLKFMVYLQKENIIDESGMPKERFSAEFPKEGPSILRIQQVVRGDSAAYFCASSAGQGDEKLFFGSGTQLSVL.